A selection of T cell receptor beta chains follows, all from one sample in a study of blood T cell repertoires in COVID-19. Libraries were prepared by immunoSEQ multiplex PCR; TCRdb keeps only in-frame clonotypes and omits some of them. The table records just over 300,000 clones, about nine tenths of them present only once. Sequencing was done on a sample of PBMCs or T cells enriched from blood (not recorded which). The receptor source for this set is a woman under 30 who had recovered from COVID-19. Both conserved end residues are part of each CDR3. A D gene is named only where the DNA matches it firmly. Expanded clones get a size class; other rows say once, few or many, or leave the size out.

D gene	V gene	clone size	J gene	CDR3 protein	CDR3 DNA
.	TRBV12-3/TRBV12-4	few	TRBJ1-5	CASSFDQPQHF	TGTGCCAGCAGTTTCGATCAGCCCCAGCATTTT
TRBD1	TRBV6-5	.	TRBJ2-7	CASSGQGGVYEQYF	TGTGCCAGCAGCGGACAGGGGGGGGTCTACGAGCAGTACTTC
.	TRBV15	few	TRBJ1-1	CATENRENTEAFF	TGTGCCACCGAGAACAGGGAAAACACTGAAGCTTTCTTT
TRBD1	TRBV19	.	TRBJ1-2	CASSQGAENGYTF	TGTGCCAGTAGTCAGGGGGCCGAGAATGGCTACACCTTC
.	TRBV28	.	TRBJ2-5	CASKQGGETQYF	TGTGCCAGCAAACAGGGCGGGGAGACCCAGTACTTC
.	TRBV19	once	TRBJ1-5	CASSIDIQARQPQHF	TGTGCCAGTAGTATAGATATTCAGGCCCGTCAGCCCCAGCATTTT
TRBD1	TRBV19	.	TRBJ2-3	CASSNPPGGKDTQYF	TGTGCCAGTAGTAATCCGCCAGGGGGAAAAGATACGCAGTATTTT
.	TRBV4-3	.	TRBJ1-2	CASSRDRNYGYTF	TGCGCCAGCAGCCGAGACAGGAACTATGGCTACACCTTC
TRBD2	TRBV27	few	TRBJ2-1	CASSSLAGGYNEQFF	TGTGCCAGCAGTTCTCTAGCGGGAGGTTACAATGAGCAGTTCTTC
TRBD1	TRBV19	.	TRBJ1-5	CASNSETGSGQPQHF	TGTGCCAGTAATTCCGAGACAGGGTCCGGTCAGCCCCAGCATTTT
.	TRBV5-5	.	TRBJ1-1	CASSSRQGREDTEAFF	TGTGCCAGCAGCTCTAGACAAGGACGGGAGGACACTGAAGCTTTCTTT
.	TRBV12-3/TRBV12-4	.	TRBJ1-1	CASSLTQNTEAFF	TGTGCCAGCTCGCTAACCCAGAACACTGAAGCTTTCTTT
.	TRBV4-1	.	TRBJ1-5	CASSSRGGDRYSNQPQHF	TGCGCCAGCAGCTCCCGGGGGGGGGACCGTTATAGCAATCAGCCCCAGCATTTT
TRBD2	TRBV20-1	few	TRBJ2-1	CSASPGLADPEQFF	TGCAGTGCTAGTCCGGGACTAGCGGATCCTGAGCAGTTCTTC
TRBD2	TRBV7-8	.	TRBJ2-1	CASSLGQLKRGVSHEQFF	TGTGCCAGCAGCTTAGGACAGTTGAAGCGGGGGGTATCGCATGAGCAGTTCTTC
TRBD1	TRBV6-5	.	TRBJ2-3	CASSYSGTGKADTQYF	TGTGCCAGCAGTTACTCGGGGACAGGGAAGGCAGATACGCAGTATTTT
.	TRBV4-2	.	TRBJ1-2	CASSQWDFRQQLNYGYTF	TGTGCCAGCAGCCAATGGGACTTCAGACAGCAATTAAACTATGGCTACACCTTC
.	TRBV3-1/TRBV3-2	.	TRBJ1-4	CASSRSMEEKLFF	TGTGCCAGCAGCCGTTCGATGGAGGAAAAACTGTTTTTT
TRBD1	TRBV2	.	TRBJ1-1	CAGQTGMNTEAFF	TGTGCCGGGCAGACAGGGATGAACACTGAAGCTTTCTTT
TRBD2	TRBV28	.	TRBJ2-7	CASSNPGLDTERVDF	TGTGCCAGCAGTAATCCGGGACTAGACACGGAGAGGGTGGACTTC
.	TRBV7-2	.	TRBJ1-1	CASSLAGLDIGSRENTEAFF	TGTGCCAGCAGCTTAGCGGGGTTGGATATCGGCAGCAGGGAGAACACTGAAGCTTTCTTT
TRBD2	TRBV2	.	TRBJ2-2	CASSSGTSGITGELFF	TGTGCCAGCAGTTCCGGGACTAGCGGGATCACCGGGGAGCTGTTTTTT
TRBD2	TRBV5-1	.	TRBJ2-7	CASSRDRTSGRIPYEQYF	TGCGCCAGCTCCCGGGACCGGACTAGCGGGAGAATACCCTACGAGCAGTACTTC
TRBD2	TRBV15	.	TRBJ2-1	CATSGRLAGGYNEQFF	TGTGCCACCAGCGGGAGACTAGCGGGAGGGTACAATGAGCAGTTCTTC
.	TRBV7-2	.	TRBJ2-1	CASSFQGSSYNEQFF	TGTGCCAGCAGCTTCCAGGGGAGCTCCTACAATGAGCAGTTCTTC
.	TRBV24-1	.	TRBJ2-3	CASMKGGTDTQYF	TGTGCCAGCATGAAAGGGGGCACAGATACGCAGTATTTT
.	TRBV11-3	.	TRBJ1-5	CASIPSPRGGNQPQHF	TGTGCCAGCATCCCGTCCCCCAGGGGTGGCAATCAGCCCCAGCATTTT
.	TRBV3-1/TRBV3-2	once	TRBJ2-5	CASSQDKARRGLQETQYF	TGTGCCAGCAGCCAAGATAAGGCCCGGAGAGGGTTACAAGAGACCCAGTACTTC
TRBD2	TRBV27	.	TRBJ2-3	CASSHWTSGDADTQYF	TGTGCCAGCAGTCACTGGACTAGCGGGGACGCAGATACGCAGTATTTT
TRBD1	TRBV2	.	TRBJ1-5	CASSEQGAGQPQHF	TGTGCCAGCAGCGAACAGGGGGCCGGCCAGCCCCAGCATTTT
.	TRBV4-1	.	TRBJ1-1	CASSRHQGSGTEAFF	TGCGCCAGCAGCCGTCACCAGGGATCGGGCACTGAAGCTTTCTTT
.	TRBV7-6	large	TRBJ2-7	CASSLEGRGIYEQYF	TGTGCCAGCAGCTTAGAAGGCAGGGGAATCTACGAGCAGTACTTC
.	TRBV25-1	.	TRBJ1-2	CASSDMWDKSNYGYTF	TGTGCCAGCAGTGATATGTGGGACAAGTCTAACTATGGCTACACCTTC
.	TRBV9	.	TRBJ1-1	CASSVGPGSSVAFF	TGTGCCAGCAGCGTAGGGCCAGGGTCGTCTGTAGCTTTCTTT
TRBD1	TRBV24-1	.	TRBJ1-1	CATSDSRTGNTEAFF	TGTGCCACCAGTGATAGCCGGACAGGGAACACTGAAGCTTTCTTT
TRBD2	TRBV19	few	TRBJ2-7	CASSPSSGRLFSYEQYF	TGTGCCAGTAGTCCCTCGAGCGGGAGACTCTTCTCCTACGAGCAGTACTTC
.	TRBV29-1	.	TRBJ1-2	CSVDLGGYTF	TGCAGCGTCGACCTAGGTGGCTACACCTTC
TRBD1	TRBV7-6	.	TRBJ1-1	CASSLRGGADRGTEAFF	TGTGCCAGCAGCTTAAGAGGGGGCGCTGACCGAGGGACTGAAGCTTTCTTT
.	TRBV19	.	TRBJ1-5	CASSPGGQPQHF	TGTGCCAGTAGTCCCGGGGGTCAGCCCCAGCATTTT
TRBD1	TRBV11-2	.	TRBJ1-4	CASSFSTGNEKLFF	TGTGCCAGCAGCTTCTCGACAGGGAATGAAAAACTGTTTTTT
.	TRBV10-1	.	TRBJ1-1	CASSELCKEYTEAFF	TGCGCCAGCAGTGAGTTGTGTAAGGAGTACACTGAAGCTTTCTTT
TRBD2	TRBV7-6	.	TRBJ2-3	CASSFPAGGSDTQYF	TGTGCCAGCAGCTTTCCAGCGGGAGGATCGGATACGCAGTATTTT
.	TRBV19	.	TRBJ2-3	CASSINIRSGYTDTQYF	TGTGCCAGTAGTATAAATATTAGGAGCGGTTACACAGATACGCAGTATTTT
.	TRBV7-9	.	TRBJ2-1	CASSSPGSVDSYNEQFF	TGTGCCAGCAGCTCCCCGGGGAGCGTCGACTCCTACAATGAGCAGTTCTTC
.	TRBV4-3	.	TRBJ2-6	CASSQVGGGTGANVLTF	TGCGCCAGCAGCCAAGTTGGGGGGGGCACTGGGGCCAACGTCCTGACTTTC
.	TRBV7-9	.	TRBJ1-1	CASSLDRFGTEAFF	TGTGCCAGCAGCTTAGACAGGTTCGGGACTGAAGCTTTCTTT
.	TRBV16	.	TRBJ1-5	CASSPSGGFGNQPQHF	TGTGCCAGCAGCCCCTCCGGGGGGTTCGGCAATCAGCCCCAGCATTTT
.	TRBV28	.	TRBJ1-6	CASSSYGQLNSPLHF	TGTGCCAGCAGTTCCTATGGACAATTGAATTCACCCCTCCACTTT
.	TRBV5-4	.	TRBJ2-7	CASSRGGGGSSYEQYF	TGTGCCAGCAGCCGAGGGGGGGGCGGGAGCTCCTACGAGCAGTACTTC
TRBD2	TRBV6-2/TRBV6-3	.	TRBJ2-1	CASSYSVMGLAGGPYNEQFF	TGTGCCAGCAGTTATAGTGTTATGGGACTAGCGGGGGGTCCCTACAATGAGCAGTTCTTC
TRBD1	TRBV9	.	TRBJ1-5	CASSPRGLNQPQHF	TGTGCCAGCAGCCCCAGGGGGCTCAATCAGCCCCAGCATTTT
.	TRBV7-2	.	TRBJ1-3	CASSLGPSSGNTIYF	TGTGCCAGCAGCTTGGGGCCCAGCTCTGGAAACACCATATATTTT
TRBD1	TRBV5-1	.	TRBJ1-1	CASSLAEGTGFMNTEAFF	TGCGCCAGCAGCTTGGCCGAGGGGACAGGCTTTATGAACACTGAAGCTTTCTTT